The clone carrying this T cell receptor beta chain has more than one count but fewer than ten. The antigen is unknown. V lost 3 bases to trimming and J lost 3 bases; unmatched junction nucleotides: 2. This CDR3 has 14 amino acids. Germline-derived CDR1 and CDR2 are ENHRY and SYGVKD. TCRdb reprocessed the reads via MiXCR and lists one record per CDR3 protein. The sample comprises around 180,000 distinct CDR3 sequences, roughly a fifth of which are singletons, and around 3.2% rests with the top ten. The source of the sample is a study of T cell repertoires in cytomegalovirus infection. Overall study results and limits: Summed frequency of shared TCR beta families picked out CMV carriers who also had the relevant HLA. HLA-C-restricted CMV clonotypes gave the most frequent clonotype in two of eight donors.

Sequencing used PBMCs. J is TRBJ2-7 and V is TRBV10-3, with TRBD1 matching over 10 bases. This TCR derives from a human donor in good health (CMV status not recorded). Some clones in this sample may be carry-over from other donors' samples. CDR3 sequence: CAISERDRGYEQYF. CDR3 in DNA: TGTGCCATCAGTGAACGGGACAGGGGCTACGAGCAGTACTTC.